The 23 T cell receptor beta chains presented below share a single source sample, sequenced in a study of graft-versus-host responses after intestinal transplantation. The method was immunoSEQ multiplex PCR; TCRdb's version includes in-frame clones alone and lacks a portion of them. The data hold about 83,000 clones, with roughly nine tenths observed a single time. For these receptors, no antigen is known. This specimen was unstimulated CD4+ T cells sorted from spleen or lymph node cells, taken before intestinal transplant. These receptors were taken from a human donor who received an intestinal transplant.

The chain is built from TRBV7-8 and TRBJ2-5, with D possibly being TRBD2 (5 bases). Gene TRBJ2-7 matches the end of the DNA better, so the J call may be wrong. Germline CDR1 is SGHVS and CDR2 is FQNEAQ. CDR3 length equals 15 residues. CDR3 nucleotides: TGTGCCAGCAGCTTAGCCGCGGGCCCGACCTACGAGCAGTACTTC. Protein sequence: CASSLAAGPTYEQYF.

In the case of this clone: The same CDR3 also results from other DNA sequences found in this sample. The chain carries TRBV2 and TRBJ2-7, with D possibly TRBD2 on 5 matching bases. V was trimmed by 7 bases and J by 0 bases, leaving 13 bases between them. Per germline, CDR1 SNHLY and CDR2 FYNNEI. This CDR3 has 14 residues. DNA of the CDR3: TGTGCCAGCACCCGAGGACTTAACTCCTACGAGCAGTACTTC. Translation gives CASTRGLNSYEQYF.

V and J are TRBV28 and TRBJ2-7; tentatively, D is TRBD1 (6 bases). The V gene's germline CDR1 is MDHEN and CDR2 SYDVKM. The V gene lost 4 bases and the J gene lost 1 base, with 14 bases spanning the gap. This CDR3 has 15 amino acids. The DNA for the CDR3 is TGTGCCAGCAGTTCGCGAAAGACAGGATCCTACGAGCAGTACTTC. Amino acid sequence: CASSSRKTGSYEQYF.

The chain is built from TRBV4-1 and TRBJ2-1; D is possibly TRBD2 (6 bases). The CDR3 has 15 amino acids. Germline loops: CDR1 MGHRA, CDR2 YSYEKL. V shed 1 base and J shed 4 bases, with 11 bases lying between them. The CDR3 nucleotides read TGCGCCAGCAGCCAAGGCCCCGGACTATACAATGAGCAGTTCTTC. This translates into CASSQGPGLYNEQFF.

This clone was seen only once. The chain couples TRBV10-3 to TRBJ2-3, with 8 bases fitting TRBD2. Germline CDR1 reads ENHRY; CDR2 reads SYGVKD. This CDR3 is 16 amino acids long. After removal of 4 bases from V and 4 bases from J, the junction contained 10 bases not matched to a gene. The chain's CDR3 is CAISGIQSGSPDTQYF. CDR3 DNA sequence: TGTGCCATCAGTGGTATCCAAAGCGGGAGCCCAGATACGCAGTATTTT.

The J gene is TRBJ1-5, the V gene TRBV21-1; the D segment call TRBD1 is taken from the table without a DNA check. TRBV21-1 is termed a pseudogene. This CDR3 has 15 residues. The CDR3 nucleotides are TGTGCCAGCAGCAAACGAAGGGGCAGCAATCAGCCCCAGCATTTT. It is translated as CASSKRRGSNQPQHF.

CDR3 nucleotide sequence: TGTGCCAGCAGTGTGGAGGTTGGAGAAAAACTGTTTTTT. It is translated as CASSVEVGEKLFF. The chain carries TRBV2 and TRBJ1-4; D not certain. V was pared by 4 bases and J by 8 bases, with 11 bases between. In germline, CDR1 is SNHLY, CDR2 FYNNEI. This CDR3 region has 13 residues.

V is TRBV2 and J is TRBJ2-3, with TRBD2 identical over 10 bases. From germline, CDR1 is SNHLY and CDR2 FYNNEI. The length of the CDR3 is 18 residues. J lost 1 base, V lost 6 bases, and 13 bases had no gene match. CDR3 amino acids: CASRTRGSSGGGTDTQYF. CDR3 DNA sequence: TGTGCCAGCAGGACCCGGGGCTCCAGCGGGGGGGGCACAGATACGCAGTATTTT.

The CDR3 spells CASSLGEGGPRNTEAFF. In DNA, the CDR3 is TGTGCCAGCAGCTTGGGGGAGGGTGGCCCAAGAAACACTGAAGCTTTCTTT. V is TRBV5-4 and J is TRBJ1-1; D call uncertain. The V end lost 0 bases, the J end lost 2 bases, and 17 bases lay between the germline ends. The CDR3 loop spans 17 amino acids. Per the germline V gene, CDR1 is SGHNT and CDR2 is YYREEE (reference sequence).

The gene calls are TRBV18 and TRBJ1-1, with D unclear. Per germline, CDR1 KGHSH and CDR2 LQKENI. V was shortened by 4 bases and J by 0 bases, with 21 bases between the two germline ends. This CDR3 spans 18 amino acids. The CDR3: CASSLVRPAGGMNTEAFF. The DNA of the CDR3 is TGTGCCAGCTCACTCGTTCGTCCAGCGGGCGGGATGAACACTGAAGCTTTCTTT. The full variable domain, in which reference TRBV18 and TRBJ1-1 provide the parts outside the CDR3, is NAGVMQNPRHLVRRRGQEARLRCSPMKGHSHVYWYRQLPEEGLKFMVYLQKENIIDESGMPKERFSAEFPKEGPSILRIQQVVRGDSAAYFCASSLVRPAGGMNTEAFFGQGTRLTVV.

This clone was picked up a small number of times. This chain uses TRBV6-1 with TRBJ2-5; no clear D gene. Germline lookup yields CDR1 MNHNS and CDR2 SASEGT. Trimming stripped 1 base from V and 5 bases from J, with 8 bases between. The CDR3 totals 13 residues. CDR3 amino acids: CASSEDREETQYF. The CDR3 DNA follows: TGTGCCAGCAGTGAAGACAGAGAGGAGACCCAGTACTTC.

This clone occurred once. This chain uses TRBV2 with TRBJ2-1, with 10 bases that match TRBD2. The V and J ends lost 7 bases and 6 bases, in that order; junction bases with no gene match: 6. The CDR3 length is 14 residues. Germline V gene sequence: CDR1 SNHLY, CDR2 FYNNEI. CDR3 in amino acids: CASTLGLAFNEQFF. The CDR3 DNA follows: TGTGCCAGCACTCTGGGACTAGCGTTCAATGAGCAGTTCTTC. The variable domain in full, completed from reference TRBV2 and TRBJ2-1, reads EPEVTQTPSHQVTQMGQEVILRCVPISNHLYFYWYRQILGQKVEFLVSFYNNEISEKSEIFDDQFSVERPDGSNFTLKIRSTKLEDSAMYFCASTLGLAFNEQFFGPGTRLTVL.

The chain recombines TRBV2 with TRBJ2-3, with 8 bases matching TRBD2. The J segment lost 3 bases and the V segment lost 5 bases, leaving 7 bases of the junction unmatched. The CDR3 extends over 15 amino acids. The germline gives CDR1 SNHLY, CDR2 FYNNEI. DNA for the CDR3: TGTGCCAGCAGTCTTTTCGGACTAGCTACAGATACGCAGTATTTT. It translates to CASSLFGLATDTQYF.

This clone was seen a few times. This chain links TRBV19 with TRBJ1-6; D is perhaps TRBD1 (6 bases). In germline, CDR1 is LNHDA, CDR2 SQIVND (reference sequence). The CDR3 extends over 16 amino acids. The ends were cut back, 4 bases at V and 6 bases at J, with 16 bases in the middle. The CDR3 sequence: CASSTRGAHGNSPLHF. CDR3 nucleotide sequence: TGTGCCAGTAGTACCAGGGGCGCCCACGGTAATTCACCCCTCCACTTT.

This clone was seen once. The rearrangement links TRBV27 to TRBJ2-7, with 8 bases that match TRBD1. From germline, CDR1 is MNHEY and CDR2 SMNVEV (reference sequence). CDR3 size: 14 residues. V trimming: 5 bases; J trimming: 0 bases; junction bases outside the gene matches: 3. CDR3 in amino acids: CASSAGTGSYEQYF. CDR3 DNA: TGTGCCAGCAGTGCCGGGACAGGCTCCTACGAGCAGTACTTC.

This clone was observed a single time. The chain carries TRBV2 and TRBJ1-2; D is possibly TRBD1 (5 bases). Germline lookup yields CDR1 SNHLY and CDR2 FYNNEI. The CDR3 is 15 residues long. V gave up 6 bases and J gave up 2 bases, with 16 bases separating them. As DNA, the CDR3 is TGTGCCAGCAGCGGCCTGGCAGGGATGAACTATGGCTACACCTTC. Its translation: CASSGLAGMNYGYTF.

The chain combines TRBV28 with TRBJ1-2; D not resolved. V lost 0 bases to trimming and J lost 7 bases, with 6 bases between them. Germline CDR1 reads MDHEN; CDR2 reads SYDVKM. The CDR3 is 12 amino acids. The CDR3 DNA is TGTGCCAGCAGTTTATGGCGGAGTGGCTACACCTTC. It translates to CASSLWRSGYTF.

The chain is built from TRBV2 and TRBJ2-3, with a possible D match to TRBD1 (7 bases). The CDR3 contains 22 residues. Between the trimmed V and J ends, which lost 5 bases and 0 bases, there was a span of 33 bases. CDR1 SNHLY and CDR2 FYNNEI come from the germline V gene. The CDR3 sequence: CASSSFRPVGRGGGASTDTQYF. In DNA form, the CDR3 reads TGTGCCAGCAGTTCCTTCCGACCCGTCGGTCGAGGGGGCGGGGCTAGCACAGATACGCAGTATTTT. Full variable domain (missing parts from reference TRBV2 and TRBJ2-3): EPEVTQTPSHQVTQMGQEVILRCVPISNHLYFYWYRQILGQKVEFLVSFYNNEISEKSEIFDDQFSVERPDGSNFTLKIRSTKLEDSAMYFCASSSFRPVGRGGGASTDTQYFGPGTRLTVL.

This chain joins TRBV10-2 and TRBJ1-5; possible D gene TRBD1, 5 bases. CDR1 and CDR2 (germline): WSHSY, SAAADI. The V end was cut by 2 bases, the J end by 5 bases, with 10 bases between. The CDR3 sequence is 14 residues long. CDR3 bases: TGCGCCAGCAGTGAGGGGGCCCGGGATCAGCCCCAGCATTTT. Translating it yields CASSEGARDQPQHF.

This chain joins TRBV5-1 and TRBJ2-7; 8 positions agree with TRBD1. V trimming: 4 bases; J trimming: 2 bases; junction bases outside the gene matches: 5. The CDR3 totals 14 residues. CDR1 is SGHRS, CDR2 YFSETQ, per germline. The CDR3 loop is CASSVDRGTYEQYF. CDR3 sequence (DNA): TGCGCCAGCAGCGTCGACAGGGGCACCTACGAGCAGTACTTC.

The J gene is TRBJ2-3, the V gene TRBV28, with 10 bases fitting TRBD1. The CDR3 consists of 15 residues. V was clipped by 1 base and J by 4 bases; unmatched bases: 2. Germline CDR1 and CDR2: MDHEN and SYDVKM. CDR3 coding DNA: TGTGCCAGCAGTTTATCCGGACAGGGGGCAGATACGCAGTATTTT. Residues: CASSLSGQGADTQYF.

This chain connects TRBV9 to TRBJ2-1; 12 bases fit TRBD2. Germline trimming cut 0 bases from V and 7 bases from J; bases unmatched to any gene: 5. CDR1 and CDR2 from the germline V gene are SGDLS and YYNGEE. The CDR3 spans 16 residues. The CDR3: CASSVAASGRANEQFF. CDR3 sequence (DNA): TGTGCCAGCAGCGTAGCGGCTAGCGGGAGGGCAAATGAGCAGTTCTTC.

The chain carries TRBV18 and TRBJ2-3; 8 bases match TRBD1. CDR3 length: 15 amino acids. The V segment lost 4 bases and the J segment 1 base; nucleotides outside the gene matches: 4. Germline CDR1 is KGHSH and CDR2 is LQKENI. The DNA of the CDR3 is TGTGCCAGCTCACAAACAGGGGGTGGCACAGATACGCAGTATTTT. This sequence encodes CASSQTGGGTDTQYF.